A single sample is the source of the 3 T cell receptor beta chains below, sequenced in a study of blood T cells in healthy people across ages. A second about 6 to 11 cycle PCR used barcoded and J-beta primers. TCRdb re-called the 5' RACE reads with MiXCR, one entry per CDR3 protein. The sample has about 1.4 million distinct CDR3 sequences; 59% are singletons. The sequencing sample was made of blood. These receptors all come from a man between 18 and 35 years old in good health.

This clonotype came up a few times. This chain links TRBV7-8 with TRBJ2-7; no definite D call. The CDR3 has 14 amino acids. The germline V gene encodes CDR1 SGHVS and CDR2 FQNEAQ. Trimming left V 5 bases short and J 5 bases short, with 16 bases between. The chain's CDR3 is CASSKDGYTNEQYF. Written as DNA, the CDR3 is TGTGCCAGCAGCAAGGACGGCTATACTAACGAGCAGTACTTC.

The chain has TRBV5-8 and TRBJ2-3; TRBD2 matches 10 bases. Germline V gene sequence: CDR1 SGHTS, CDR2 YDEGEE. The length of the CDR3 is 19 residues. J was trimmed by 2 bases and V by 1 base; bases with no gene match: 13. This CDR3 is CASSLKASGGPINTDTQYF. The CDR3 DNA reads TGTGCCAGCAGCTTGAAGGCTAGCGGGGGACCAATCAACACAGATACGCAGTATTTT.

The rearrangement joins TRBV12-3 or TRBV12-4 to TRBJ2-1, with D possibly being TRBD2 (6 bases). CDR3 length equals 15 residues. V lost 2 bases, J lost 5 bases, and 13 bases lay in between. The CDR3 sequence is CASSLSWGGNNEQFF. DNA for the CDR3: TGTGCCAGCAGTTTATCTTGGGGAGGAAACAATGAGCAGTTCTTC.